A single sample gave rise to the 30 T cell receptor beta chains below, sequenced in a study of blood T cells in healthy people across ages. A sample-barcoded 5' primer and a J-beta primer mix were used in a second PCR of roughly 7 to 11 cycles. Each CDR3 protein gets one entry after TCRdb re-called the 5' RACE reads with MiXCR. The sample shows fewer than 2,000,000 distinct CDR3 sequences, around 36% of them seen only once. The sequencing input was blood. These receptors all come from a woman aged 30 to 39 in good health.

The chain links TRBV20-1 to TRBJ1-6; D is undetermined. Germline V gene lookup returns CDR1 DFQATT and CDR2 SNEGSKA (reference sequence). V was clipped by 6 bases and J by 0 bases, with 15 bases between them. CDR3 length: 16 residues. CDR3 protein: CSAEPSRSSYNSPLHF. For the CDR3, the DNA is TGCAGTGCCGAACCTTCTCGGAGCTCCTATAATTCACCCCTCCACTTT.

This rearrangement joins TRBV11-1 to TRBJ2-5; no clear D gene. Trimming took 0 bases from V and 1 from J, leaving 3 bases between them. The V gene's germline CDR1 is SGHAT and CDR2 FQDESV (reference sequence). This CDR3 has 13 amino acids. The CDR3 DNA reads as TGTGCCAGCAGCTTAGCGTTCCAAGAGACCCAGTACTTC. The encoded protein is CASSLAFQETQYF.

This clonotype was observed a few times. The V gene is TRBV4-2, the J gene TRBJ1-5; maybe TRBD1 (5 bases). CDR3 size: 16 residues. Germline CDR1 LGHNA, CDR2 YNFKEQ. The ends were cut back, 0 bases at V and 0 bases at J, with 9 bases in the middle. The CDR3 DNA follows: TGTGCCAGCAGCCAAGATGGGGCGGGTAGCAATCAGCCCCAGCATTTT. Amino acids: CASSQDGAGSNQPQHF.

The DNA for the CDR3 is TGCAGTGCTAGAGATCCCAACAGGGGGCGAGTGGATGAGCAGTTCTTC. Translation gives CSARDPNRGRVDEQFF. The chain has TRBV20-1 and TRBJ2-1; TRBD1 agrees at 9 bases. V shed 0 bases, J shed 8 bases, and the junction held 11 bases outside the gene matches. Germline V lookup: CDR1 DFQATT, CDR2 SNEGSKA (reference sequence). CDR3 size: 16 residues.

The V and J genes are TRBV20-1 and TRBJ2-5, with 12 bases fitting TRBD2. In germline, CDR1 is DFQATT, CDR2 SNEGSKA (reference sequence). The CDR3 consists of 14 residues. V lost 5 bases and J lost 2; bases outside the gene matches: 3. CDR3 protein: CSAVGLAGQETQYF. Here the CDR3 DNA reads TGCAGTGCTGTCGGACTAGCGGGGCAAGAGACCCAGTACTTC.

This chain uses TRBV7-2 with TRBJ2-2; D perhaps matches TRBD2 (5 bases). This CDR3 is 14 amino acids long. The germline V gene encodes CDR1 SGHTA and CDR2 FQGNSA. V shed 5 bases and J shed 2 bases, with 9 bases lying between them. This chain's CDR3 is CASSTDSNTGELFF. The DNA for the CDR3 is TGTGCCAGCAGCACGGACTCTAACACCGGGGAGCTGTTTTTT.

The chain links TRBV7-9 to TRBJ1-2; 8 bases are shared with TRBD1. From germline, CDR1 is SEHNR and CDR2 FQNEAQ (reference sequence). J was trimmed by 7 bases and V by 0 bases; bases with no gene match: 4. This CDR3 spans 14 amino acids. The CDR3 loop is CASSLAGQGRGYTF. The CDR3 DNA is TGTGCCAGCAGCTTAGCCGGACAGGGACGTGGCTACACCTTC.

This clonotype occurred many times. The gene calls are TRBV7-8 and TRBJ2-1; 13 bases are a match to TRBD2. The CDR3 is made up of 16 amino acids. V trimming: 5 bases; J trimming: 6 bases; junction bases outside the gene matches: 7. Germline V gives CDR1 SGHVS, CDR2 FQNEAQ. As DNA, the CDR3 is TGTGCCAGCAGCCCTCCGGGACTAGCGGGGATCAATGAGCAGTTCTTC. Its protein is CASSPPGLAGINEQFF.

CDR3 sequence reads: CASSLDRVGSYEQYF. CDR3 coding DNA: TGTGCCAGCAGCTTAGATCGGGTGGGCTCCTACGAGCAGTACTTC. This chain links TRBV11-2 with TRBJ2-7; D uncertain. The V and J ends lost 0 bases and 0 bases respectively, with 9 bases between them. This CDR3 has 15 residues. The V gene's germline CDR1 is SGHAT and CDR2 FQNNGV. Full variable domain (outside the CDR3, taken from reference TRBV11-2 and TRBJ2-7): EAGVAQSPRYKIIEKRQSVAFWCNPISGHATLYWYQQILGQGPKLLIQFQNNGVVDDSQLPKDRFSAERLKGVDSTLKIQPAKLEDSAVYLCASSLDRVGSYEQYFGPGTRLTVT.

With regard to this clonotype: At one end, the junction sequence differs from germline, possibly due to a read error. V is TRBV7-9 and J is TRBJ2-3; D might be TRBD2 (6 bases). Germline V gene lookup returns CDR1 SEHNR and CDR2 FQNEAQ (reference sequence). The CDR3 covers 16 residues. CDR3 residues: CTSSLGRDSYTDTQYF. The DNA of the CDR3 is TGTACCAGCAGCTTAGGGCGGGACTCGTACACAGATACGCAGTATTTT.

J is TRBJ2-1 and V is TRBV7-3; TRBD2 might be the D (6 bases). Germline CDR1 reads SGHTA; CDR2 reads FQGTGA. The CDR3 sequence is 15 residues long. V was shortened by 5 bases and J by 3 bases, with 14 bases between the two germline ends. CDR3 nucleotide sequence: TGTGCCAGCAGCCCCGGGGGTAGGGGCTACAATGAGCAGTTCTTC. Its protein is CASSPGGRGYNEQFF.

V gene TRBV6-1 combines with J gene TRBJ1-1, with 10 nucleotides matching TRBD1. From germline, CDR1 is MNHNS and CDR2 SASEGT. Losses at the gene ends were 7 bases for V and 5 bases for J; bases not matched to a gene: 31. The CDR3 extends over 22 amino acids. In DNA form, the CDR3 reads TGTGCCAGCACCCTAACTCTAGGAACGACAGGGGGCGACTGGGGGTATAGTACTGAAGCTTTCTTT. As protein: CASTLTLGTTGGDWGYSTEAFF.

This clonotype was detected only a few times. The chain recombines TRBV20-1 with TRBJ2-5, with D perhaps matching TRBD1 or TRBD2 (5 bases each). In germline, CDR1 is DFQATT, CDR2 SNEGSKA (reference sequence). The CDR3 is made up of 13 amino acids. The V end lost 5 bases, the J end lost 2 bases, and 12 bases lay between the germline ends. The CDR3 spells CSAWGPQQETQYF. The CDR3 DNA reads TGCAGTGCTTGGGGACCGCAACAAGAGACCCAGTACTTC.

CDR3 protein: CASTAGQNYGYTF. The CDR3 region has the DNA TGTGCCAGTACTGCGGGACAGAACTATGGCTACACCTTC. V gene TRBV2 combines with J gene TRBJ1-2; TRBD1 matches 7 bases. Unmatched junction bases numbered 6, after V lost 9 bases and J lost 2 bases. Per germline, CDR1 SNHLY and CDR2 FYNNEI. The CDR3 length is 13 residues.

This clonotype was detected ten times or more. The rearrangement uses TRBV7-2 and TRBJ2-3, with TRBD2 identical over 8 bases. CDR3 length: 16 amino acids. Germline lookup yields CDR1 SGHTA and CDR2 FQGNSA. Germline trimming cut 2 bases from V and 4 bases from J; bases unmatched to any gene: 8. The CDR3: CASSLRAGGGADTQYF. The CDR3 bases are TGTGCCAGCAGCTTACGGGCGGGAGGCGGCGCAGATACGCAGTATTTT.

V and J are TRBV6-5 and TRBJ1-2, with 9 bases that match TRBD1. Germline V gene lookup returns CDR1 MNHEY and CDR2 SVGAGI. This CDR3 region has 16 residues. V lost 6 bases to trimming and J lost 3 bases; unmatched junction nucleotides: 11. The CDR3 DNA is TGTGCCAGCAGCTGGGGACAGGGAAAACAGTACTATGGCTACACCTTC. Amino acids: CASSWGQGKQYYGYTF.

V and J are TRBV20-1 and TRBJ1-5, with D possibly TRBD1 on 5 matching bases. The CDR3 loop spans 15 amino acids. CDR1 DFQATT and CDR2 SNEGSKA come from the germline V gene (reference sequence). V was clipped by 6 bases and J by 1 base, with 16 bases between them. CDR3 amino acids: CSASPEGLSNQPQHF. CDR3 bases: TGCAGTGCGAGCCCAGAGGGACTGAGCAATCAGCCCCAGCATTTT.

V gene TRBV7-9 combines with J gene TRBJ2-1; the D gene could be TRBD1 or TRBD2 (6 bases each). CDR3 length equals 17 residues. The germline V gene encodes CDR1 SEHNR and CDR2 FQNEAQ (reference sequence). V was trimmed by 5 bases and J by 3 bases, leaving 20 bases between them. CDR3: CASSLGGRRAYYNEQFF. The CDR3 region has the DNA TGTGCCAGCAGCCTAGGGGGTAGGAGGGCCTACTACAATGAGCAGTTCTTC.

For the CDR3, the DNA is TGTGCCAGCAGCGTAGCCGCAGGGGAGTACGAGCAGTACTTC. Amino acids: CASSVAAGEYEQYF. The chain carries TRBV9 and TRBJ2-7, with D possibly being TRBD1 (6 bases). Trimming pared 0 bases from V and 4 bases from J, leaving 11 bases between. Germline CDR1 SGDLS, CDR2 YYNGEE. The CDR3 runs to 14 residues.

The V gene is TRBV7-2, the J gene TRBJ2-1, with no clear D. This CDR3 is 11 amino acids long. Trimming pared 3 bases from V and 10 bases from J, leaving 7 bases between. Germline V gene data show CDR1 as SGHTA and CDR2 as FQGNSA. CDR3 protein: CASSFAREQFF. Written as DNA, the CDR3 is TGTGCCAGCAGCTTCGCGCGGGAGCAGTTCTTC.

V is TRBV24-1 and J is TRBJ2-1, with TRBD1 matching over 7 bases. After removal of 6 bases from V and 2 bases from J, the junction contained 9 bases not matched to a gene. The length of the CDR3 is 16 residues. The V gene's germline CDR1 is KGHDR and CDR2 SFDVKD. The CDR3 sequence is CATSPRGPFPYNEQFF. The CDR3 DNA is TGTGCCACCAGTCCGAGGGGGCCTTTTCCCTACAATGAGCAGTTCTTC.

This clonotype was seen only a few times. CDR3 DNA: TGTGCCAGCTACCCGAGACGCGGAAACACTGAAGCTTTCTTT. Its protein is CASYPRRGNTEAFF. The chain has TRBV5-6 and TRBJ1-1; D call uncertain. V lost 7 bases, J lost 2 bases, and 15 bases lay in between. CDR1 and CDR2 from the germline V gene are SGHDT and YYEEEE. This CDR3 region has 14 residues.

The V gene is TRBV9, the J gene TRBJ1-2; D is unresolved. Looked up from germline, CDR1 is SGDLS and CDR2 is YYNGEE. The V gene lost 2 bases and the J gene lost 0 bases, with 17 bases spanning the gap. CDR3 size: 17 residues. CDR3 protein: CASSVGLSRDPNYGYTF. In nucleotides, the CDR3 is TGTGCCAGCAGCGTTGGCCTTTCTCGAGACCCTAACTATGGCTACACCTTC.

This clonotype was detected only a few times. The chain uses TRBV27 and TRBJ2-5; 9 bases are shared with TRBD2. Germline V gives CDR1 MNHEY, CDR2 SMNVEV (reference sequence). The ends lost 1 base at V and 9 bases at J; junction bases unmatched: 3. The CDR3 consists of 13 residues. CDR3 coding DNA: TGTGCCAGCAGTTTATACAGCGGGGGGTCCCAGTACTTC. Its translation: CASSLYSGGSQYF.

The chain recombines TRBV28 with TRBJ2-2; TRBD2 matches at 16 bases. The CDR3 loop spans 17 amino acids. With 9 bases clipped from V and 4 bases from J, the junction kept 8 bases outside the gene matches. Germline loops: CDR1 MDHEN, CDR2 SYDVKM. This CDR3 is CASAGTSGRGGTGELFF. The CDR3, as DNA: TGTGCCAGTGCCGGGACTAGCGGGAGGGGCGGCACCGGGGAGCTGTTTTTT.

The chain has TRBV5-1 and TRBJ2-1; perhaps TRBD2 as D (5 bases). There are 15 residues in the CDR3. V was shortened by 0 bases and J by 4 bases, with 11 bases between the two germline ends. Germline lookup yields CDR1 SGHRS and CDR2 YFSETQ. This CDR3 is CASSLGGLNYNEQFF. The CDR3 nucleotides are TGCGCCAGCAGCTTGGGAGGACTTAATTACAATGAGCAGTTCTTC.

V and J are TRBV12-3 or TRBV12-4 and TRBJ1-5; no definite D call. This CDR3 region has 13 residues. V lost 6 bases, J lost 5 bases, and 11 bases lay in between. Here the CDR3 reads CASSGRYDQPQHF. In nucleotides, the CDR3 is TGTGCCAGCAGCGGACGGTATGATCAGCCCCAGCATTTT.

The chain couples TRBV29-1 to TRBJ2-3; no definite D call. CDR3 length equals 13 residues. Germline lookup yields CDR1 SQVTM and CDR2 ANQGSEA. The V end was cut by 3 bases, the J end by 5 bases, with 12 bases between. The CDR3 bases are TGCAGCGTTGACCGCGTAAACATAGATACGCAGTATTTT. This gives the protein CSVDRVNIDTQYF.

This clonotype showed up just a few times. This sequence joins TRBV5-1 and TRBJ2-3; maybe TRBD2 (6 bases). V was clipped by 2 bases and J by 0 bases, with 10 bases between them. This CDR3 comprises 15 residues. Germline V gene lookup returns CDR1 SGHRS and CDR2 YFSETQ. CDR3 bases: TGCGCCAGCAGCTTCGACGGGACTAGCACAGATACGCAGTATTTT. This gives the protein CASSFDGTSTDTQYF.

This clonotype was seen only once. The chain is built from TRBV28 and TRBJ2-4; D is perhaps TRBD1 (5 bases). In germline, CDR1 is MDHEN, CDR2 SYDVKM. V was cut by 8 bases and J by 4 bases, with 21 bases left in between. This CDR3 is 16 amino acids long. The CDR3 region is CASCNMGLRAKNIQYF. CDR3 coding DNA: TGTGCCAGCTGCAATATGGGGCTTAGGGCGAAAAACATTCAGTACTTC.